These T cell receptor beta chains were read from a single sample in a study of shared clonotypes between healthy human individuals. Sequenced by immunoSEQ multiplex PCR; TCRdb stores in-frame clones only, minus some. The table lists under 850,000 clones, about 92% of them singletons. What was sequenced was naive CD8+ T cells sorted from blood. These TCRs come from a man aged 30 to 45 in good health. Each CDR3 is given with its conserved first and last residue. Fields, in order: V gene, clone size, J gene, D gene, CDR3 protein, CDR3 DNA. The D gene is left open where the match is weak. Clone size appears in some rows only: once, few, many, or a class for an expanded clone.

V gene: TRBV7-9
clone size: .
J gene: TRBJ1-1
D gene: .
CDR3 protein: CASSEATGLNTEAFF
CDR3 DNA: TGTGCCAGCAGCGAGGCCACTGGGCTGAACACTGAAGCTTTCTTT

V gene: TRBV5-4
clone size: .
J gene: TRBJ1-2
D gene: .
CDR3 protein: CASSLSSGARGYTF
CDR3 DNA: TGTGCCAGCAGCTTGAGTTCGGGGGCGCGTGGCTACACCTTC

V gene: TRBV2
clone size: .
J gene: TRBJ2-5
D gene: .
CDR3 protein: CASVFFPGGTAEETQYF
CDR3 DNA: TGTGCCAGCGTTTTCTTTCCGGGAGGGACAGCGGAAGAGACCCAGTACTTC

V gene: TRBV11-3
clone size: .
J gene: TRBJ1-1
D gene: TRBD1
CDR3 protein: CASSPQTGFRTEAFF
CDR3 DNA: TGTGCCAGCAGCCCCCAGACAGGGTTTAGAACTGAAGCTTTCTTT

V gene: TRBV27
clone size: .
J gene: TRBJ2-7
D gene: TRBD1
CDR3 protein: CASSLQTGPSYEQYF
CDR3 DNA: TGTGCCAGCAGTTTACAGACAGGGCCCTCCTACGAGCAGTACTTC

V gene: TRBV11-2
clone size: few
J gene: TRBJ1-2
D gene: TRBD1
CDR3 protein: CAVRGRGYTF
CDR3 DNA: TGTGCCGTCAGGGGGCGCGGCTACACCTTC

V gene: TRBV28
clone size: once
J gene: TRBJ1-3
D gene: .
CDR3 protein: CASRDYRVAGNTIYF
CDR3 DNA: TGTGCCAGCAGGGATTACAGGGTTGCTGGAAACACCATATATTTT

V gene: TRBV7-3
clone size: .
J gene: TRBJ2-7
D gene: .
CDR3 protein: CASSLFPGPGYEQYF
CDR3 DNA: TGTGCCAGCAGCTTATTTCCGGGCCCAGGCTACGAGCAGTACTTC

V gene: TRBV11-2
clone size: .
J gene: TRBJ2-7
D gene: TRBD2
CDR3 protein: CASSLGAGTFEQYF
CDR3 DNA: TGTGCCAGCAGCTTGGGAGCGGGGACCTTCGAGCAGTACTTC

V gene: TRBV6-1
clone size: .
J gene: TRBJ2-3
D gene: .
CDR3 protein: CASSEWGVGTDTQYF
CDR3 DNA: TGTGCCAGCAGTGAATGGGGAGTCGGCACAGATACGCAGTATTTT

V gene: TRBV19
clone size: .
J gene: TRBJ1-3
D gene: .
CDR3 protein: CASNRGNTIYF
CDR3 DNA: TGTGCCAGTAACCGTGGAAACACCATATATTTT

V gene: TRBV7-6
clone size: .
J gene: TRBJ2-2
D gene: .
CDR3 protein: CASSFISGELFF
CDR3 DNA: TGTGCCAGCAGCTTTATATCCGGGGAGCTGTTTTTT

V gene: TRBV9
clone size: .
J gene: TRBJ2-3
D gene: TRBD2
CDR3 protein: CASSVGLAGADTQYF
CDR3 DNA: TGTGCCAGCAGCGTAGGGCTAGCGGGAGCAGATACGCAGTATTTT

V gene: TRBV29-1
clone size: .
J gene: TRBJ1-2
D gene: .
CDR3 protein: CSVVKADYGYTF
CDR3 DNA: TGCAGCGTTGTTAAGGCGGACTATGGCTACACCTTC

V gene: TRBV27
clone size: .
J gene: TRBJ2-5
D gene: TRBD2
CDR3 protein: CASSLHSGTSETQYF
CDR3 DNA: TGTGCCAGCAGTTTGCATAGCGGGACCAGCGAGACCCAGTACTTC

V gene: TRBV6-4
clone size: .
J gene: TRBJ2-1
D gene: .
CDR3 protein: CASSDSWGNEQFF
CDR3 DNA: TGTGCCAGCAGTGACTCGTGGGGGAATGAGCAGTTCTTC

V gene: TRBV4-1
clone size: .
J gene: TRBJ2-1
D gene: .
CDR3 protein: CASSQDGTYNEQFF
CDR3 DNA: TGCGCCAGCAGCCAAGATGGGACCTACAATGAGCAGTTCTTC

V gene: TRBV10-2
clone size: once
J gene: TRBJ2-1
D gene: .
CDR3 protein: CASSEGGYNEQFF
CDR3 DNA: TGCGCCAGCAGTGAAGGAGGTTACAATGAGCAGTTCTTC

V gene: TRBV19
clone size: few
J gene: TRBJ2-3
D gene: .
CDR3 protein: CASSAGPLGDTQYF
CDR3 DNA: TGTGCCAGTAGTGCAGGACCGTTGGGAGATACGCAGTATTTT

V gene: TRBV19
clone size: .
J gene: TRBJ2-7
D gene: .
CDR3 protein: CASSIQSSYEQYF
CDR3 DNA: TGTGCCAGTAGTATTCAGTCATCCTACGAGCAGTACTTC

V gene: TRBV5-6
clone size: .
J gene: TRBJ2-7
D gene: TRBD1
CDR3 protein: CASSPPRTGTYEQYF
CDR3 DNA: TGTGCCAGCAGCCCCCCGAGGACAGGTACCTACGAGCAGTACTTC

V gene: TRBV5-5
clone size: .
J gene: TRBJ2-3
D gene: TRBD1
CDR3 protein: CASSPYDRGLQDTQYF
CDR3 DNA: TGTGCCAGCAGCCCCTACGACAGGGGGCTACAAGATACGCAGTATTTT

V gene: TRBV7-9
clone size: .
J gene: TRBJ2-7
D gene: TRBD1
CDR3 protein: CASSLQTGGEYEQYF
CDR3 DNA: TGTGCCAGCAGCTTACAGACAGGGGGGGAATACGAGCAGTACTTC

V gene: TRBV5-4
clone size: .
J gene: TRBJ2-7
D gene: .
CDR3 protein: CASSFYRRSYEQYF
CDR3 DNA: TGTGCCAGCAGCTTTTACAGAAGGTCCTACGAGCAGTACTTC

V gene: TRBV6-5
clone size: .
J gene: TRBJ2-5
D gene: .
CDR3 protein: CASSYSDPNQETQYF
CDR3 DNA: TGTGCCAGCAGTTACTCGGATCCAAACCAAGAGACCCAGTACTTC

V gene: TRBV27
clone size: .
J gene: TRBJ2-7
D gene: .
CDR3 protein: CASSFGRAYEQYF
CDR3 DNA: TGTGCCAGCAGTTTCGGCAGGGCCTACGAGCAGTACTTC

V gene: TRBV30
clone size: .
J gene: TRBJ2-3
D gene: .
CDR3 protein: CAWSLASGTDTQYF
CDR3 DNA: TGTGCCTGGAGTTTAGCTTCGGGCACAGATACGCAGTATTTT

V gene: TRBV7-9
clone size: .
J gene: TRBJ2-1
D gene: .
CDR3 protein: CASSTPETYNEQFF
CDR3 DNA: TGTGCCAGCAGCACGCCGGAGACCTACAATGAGCAGTTCTTC